This T cell receptor beta chain is drawn from a study of OX40 agonist ivuxolimab in advanced cancers. Study-wide points: By week 6 at 0.1 to 3.0 mg/kg, blood CD4+ and CD8+ T cells had expanded clonally.

This clone turned up a few times. Antigen unknown. The CDR3 spans 16 residues. V was clipped by 0 bases and J by 0 bases, with 9 bases between them. From germline, CDR1 is MGHRA and CDR2 YSYEKL. Repertoires were generated with immunoSEQ multiplex PCR, while TCRdb's copy carries only in-frame clones and drops some. The table has more than 100,000 clones, less than 95% seen once. The sequence derives from an adult with an advanced solid tumor such as melanoma, head and neck, liver or kidney cancer. Sequences were derived from CD4+ or CD8+ T cells sorted from blood, sampled in a trial of the OX40 agonist ivuxolimab. V and J are TRBV4-1 and TRBJ1-5; D gene unclear. The DNA for the CDR3 is TGCGCCAGCAGCCAAGATATACAGAATAGCAATCAGCCCCAGCATTTT. It yields the protein CASSQDIQNSNQPQHF.